The 5 T cell receptor beta chains listed next were all sequenced from one sample in a study of T cell responses to AZD1222 COVID-19 vaccine (dated by TCRdb to the early 2020s). In light of the paper, this sample's time point label describes: baseline before first vaccination. Library preparation used the immunoSEQ multiplex PCR assay. TCRdb retrieved this table from immuneACCESS and kept in-frame rearrangements only. Not all clones are present; in checked studies, unresolved V genes account for under half, and no reason is known for the remainder. The sample table records tens of thousands of clones; approximately 84% of these occur just once. The top ten constitute around 15% of the sample. The sample was peripheral blood, taken on day 0 of AZD1222 vaccination. These receptors were obtained from an adult in good health.

CDR3 protein: CASSLSGTGGYGYTF. The CDR3 DNA follows: TGTGCCAGCAGCCTAAGTGGGACAGGGGGCTATGGCTACACCTTC. The chain joins TRBV7-9 to TRBJ1-2; 11 bases match TRBD1. V lost 5 bases to trimming and J lost 4 bases; unmatched junction nucleotides: 6. CDR3 length: 15 amino acids. Germline CDR1 is SEHNR and CDR2 is FQNEAQ (reference sequence). Full variable domain (missing parts from reference TRBV7-9 and TRBJ1-2): DTGVSQNPRHKITKRGQNVTFRCDPISEHNRLYWYRQTLGQGPEFLTYFQNEAQLEKSRLLSDRFSAERPKGSFSTLEIQRTEQGDSAMYLCASSLSGTGGYGYTFGSGTRLTVV.

The chain links TRBV10-3 to TRBJ2-1; 12 bases align to TRBD1. Germline V gene sequence: CDR1 ENHRY, CDR2 SYGVKD. The ends lost 2 bases at V and 6 bases at J; junction bases unmatched: 2. CDR3 size: 15 residues. The CDR3 reads CAISEPGQGANEQFF. The CDR3 nucleotides are TGTGCCATCAGTGAGCCGGGACAGGGGGCCAATGAGCAGTTCTTC.

This chain joins TRBV2 and TRBJ2-7; D is unclear. CDR1 is SNHLY and CDR2 is FYNNEI in the germline V gene. The CDR3 has 12 residues. The ends were cut back, 4 bases at V and 5 bases at J, with 9 bases in the middle. The CDR3 region has the DNA TGTGCCAGCAGTGGACTCCTCGACGAGCAGTACTTC. This translates into CASSGLLDEQYF.

The chain uses TRBV6-2 or TRBV6-3 and TRBJ2-2, with D tentatively TRBD2 (5 bases). The CDR3 has 16 residues. With 0 bases removed from V and 4 bases from J, the gap between germline ends came to 12 bases. CDR1 MNHEY and CDR2 SVGEGT come from the germline V gene. The CDR3 nucleotides are TGTGCCAGCAGTTACTCCAGAAGGACTTCCACCGGGGAGCTGTTTTTT. This sequence encodes CASSYSRRTSTGELFF.

The gene calls are TRBV7-2 and TRBJ1-6; D uncertain. The CDR3 has 13 residues. The germline V gene encodes CDR1 SGHTA and CDR2 FQGNSA. V lost 1 base and J 7 bases, leaving 5 bases between the germline ends. The DNA of the CDR3 is TGTGCCAGCAGCTTAGGTGGGAATTCACCCCTCCACTTT. The encoded protein is CASSLGGNSPLHF.